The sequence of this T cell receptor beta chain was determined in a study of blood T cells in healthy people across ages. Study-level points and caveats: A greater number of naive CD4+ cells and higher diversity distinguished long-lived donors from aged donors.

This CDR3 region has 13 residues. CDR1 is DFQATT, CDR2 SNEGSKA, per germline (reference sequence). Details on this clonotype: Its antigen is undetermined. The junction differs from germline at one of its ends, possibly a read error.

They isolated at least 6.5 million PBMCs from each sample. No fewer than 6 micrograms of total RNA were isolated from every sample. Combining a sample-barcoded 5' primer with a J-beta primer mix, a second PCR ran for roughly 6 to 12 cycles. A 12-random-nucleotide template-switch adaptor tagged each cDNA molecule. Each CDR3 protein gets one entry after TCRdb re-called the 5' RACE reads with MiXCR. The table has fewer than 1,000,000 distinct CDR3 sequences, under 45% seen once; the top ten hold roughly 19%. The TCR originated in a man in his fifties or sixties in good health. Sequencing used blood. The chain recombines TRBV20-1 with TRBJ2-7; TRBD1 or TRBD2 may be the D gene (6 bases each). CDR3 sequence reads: CSAHGGQAYELYF. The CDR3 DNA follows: TGCAGTGCCCACGGGGGACAAGCCTACGAGCTGTACTTC.